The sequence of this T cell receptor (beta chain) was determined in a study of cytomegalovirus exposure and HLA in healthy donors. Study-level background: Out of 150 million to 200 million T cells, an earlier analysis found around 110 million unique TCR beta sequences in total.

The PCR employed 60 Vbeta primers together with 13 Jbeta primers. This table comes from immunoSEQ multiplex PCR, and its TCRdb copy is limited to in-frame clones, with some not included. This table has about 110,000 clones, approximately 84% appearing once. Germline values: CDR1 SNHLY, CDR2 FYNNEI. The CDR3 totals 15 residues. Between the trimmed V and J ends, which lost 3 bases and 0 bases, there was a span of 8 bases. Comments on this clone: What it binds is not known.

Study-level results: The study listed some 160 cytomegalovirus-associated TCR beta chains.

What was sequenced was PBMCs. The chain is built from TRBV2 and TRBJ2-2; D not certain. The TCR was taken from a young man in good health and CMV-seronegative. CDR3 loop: CASSEWLANTGELFF. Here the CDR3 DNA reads TGTGCCAGCAGTGAGTGGCTGGCGAACACCGGGGAGCTGTTTTTT.